One sample yielded the 20 T cell receptor beta chains listed below, sequenced in a study of OX40 agonist ivuxolimab in advanced cancers. Here immunoSEQ multiplex PCR was the method, and the copy in TCRdb shows in-frame clones only, minus some. The sample yields some 100,000 clones, approximately 94% seen once. The source was CD4+ or CD8+ T cells sorted from blood, collected in a trial of the OX40 agonist ivuxolimab. These receptors originate from an adult with an advanced solid tumor such as melanoma, head and neck, liver or kidney cancer.

CDR3 residues: CASTQAASGYYEQYF. The CDR3 nucleotides read TGTGCCAGCACTCAGGCGGCTAGCGGCTACTACGAGCAGTACTTC. J is TRBJ2-7 and V is TRBV27, with 7 bases that match TRBD2. The ends lost 7 bases at V and 3 bases at J; junction bases unmatched: 12. The length of the CDR3 is 15 residues. In germline, CDR1 is MNHEY, CDR2 SMNVEV (reference sequence).

The chain employs TRBV28 and TRBJ2-1; D might be TRBD1 (5 bases). This CDR3 contains 15 residues. V was trimmed by 2 bases and J by 3 bases, leaving 11 bases between them. The germline V gene encodes CDR1 MDHEN and CDR2 SYDVKM. The CDR3 DNA is TGTGCCAGCAGTTTAGGAGACAGAAACTACAATGAGCAGTTCTTC. It specifies CASSLGDRNYNEQFF.

The chain employs TRBV27 and TRBJ2-7, with a possible D match to TRBD1 (6 bases). Deletions cut 6 bases from V and 4 bases from J, with 10 bases between. The germline V gene has CDR1 MNHEY and CDR2 SMNVEV (reference sequence). This CDR3 is built from 12 residues. The CDR3 coding sequence is TGTGCCAGCAGGGCCAGGGGATACGAGCAGTACTTC. Translating gives CASRARGYEQYF.

The V call is TRBV5-8, the J call TRBJ1-2; D ambiguous. CDR3 length equals 16 residues. V was shortened by 0 bases and J by 8 bases, with 20 bases between the two germline ends. Per the germline V gene, CDR1 is SGHTS and CDR2 is YDEGEE. CDR3 sequence reads: CASSLVGGQAGKGYTF. The CDR3 DNA sequence: TGTGCCAGCAGCTTGGTAGGAGGGCAGGCGGGTAAAGGCTACACCTTC.

This CDR3 is CATGTVEAFF. CDR3 DNA sequence: TGTGCCACCGGGACCGTTGAAGCTTTCTTT. The J gene is TRBJ1-1, the V gene TRBV19, with D maybe TRBD1 (5 bases). The germline V gene encodes CDR1 LNHDA and CDR2 SQIVND (reference sequence). The CDR3 has 10 residues. V was pared by 10 bases and J by 7 bases, with 10 bases between.

This chain links TRBV29-1 with TRBJ2-5; perhaps TRBD2 as D (6 bases). The CDR3 has 14 residues. The germline gives CDR1 SQVTM, CDR2 ANQGSEA. Trimming pared 8 bases from V and 4 bases from J, leaving 20 bases between. The CDR3, as DNA: TGCAGCATTCTCACGACTAGTGCGGGAGAGACCCAGTACTTC. Translation gives CSILTTSAGETQYF. Combining the CDR3 with reference TRBV29-1 and TRBJ2-5 gives the whole variable domain SAVISQKPSRDICQRGTSLTIQCQVDSQVTMMFWYRQQPGQSLTLIATANQGSEATYESGFVIDKFPISRPNLTFSTLTVSNMSPEDSSIYLCSILTTSAGETQYFGPGTRLLVL.

J is TRBJ1-4 and V is TRBV10-3; 11 bases line up with TRBD1. Trimming removed 3 bases from V and 7 bases from J; junction bases left unmatched: 7. The CDR3 contains 16 residues. CDR1 ENHRY and CDR2 SYGVKD come from the germline V gene. CDR3 sequence: CAISDTRTGGLEKLFF. Written as DNA, the CDR3 is TGTGCCATCAGTGATACCAGGACAGGGGGCCTTGAAAAACTGTTTTTT.

This sequence joins TRBV4-3 and TRBJ2-1; D gene unclear. The CDR3 consists of 16 residues. Germline-derived CDR1 and CDR2 are LGHNA and YSLEER. Between the trimmed V and J ends, which lost 0 bases and 7 bases, there was a span of 16 bases. The CDR3 region has the DNA TGCGCCAGCAGCCAAGATCACACGTTTACTCCTAATGAGCAGTTCTTC. As protein: CASSQDHTFTPNEQFF.

The chain has TRBV19 and TRBJ2-7, with a possible D match to TRBD1 (6 bases). The CDR3 runs 15 residues. V lost 1 base, J lost 4 bases, and 14 bases lay in between. Germline loops: CDR1 LNHDA, CDR2 SQIVND (reference sequence). CDR3 DNA sequence: TGTGCCAGTAGTATAGCCCCGCGACAGGCTTACGAGCAGTACTTC. Its protein is CASSIAPRQAYEQYF.

Concerning this clone: This CDR3 is also generated by other DNA sequences in the sample. The chain has TRBV10-2 and TRBJ2-2; 7 bases fit TRBD2. CDR1 WSHSY and CDR2 SAAADI come from the germline V gene. J was trimmed by 6 bases and V by 7 bases; bases with no gene match: 8. The CDR3 runs to 14 residues. CDR3 loop: CASTPGGRAGELFF. In nucleotides, the CDR3 is TGCGCCAGCACTCCGGGGGGTCGGGCCGGGGAGCTGTTTTTT.

V usage is TRBV7-2 and J usage is TRBJ1-1; 10 bases agree with TRBD1. The length of the CDR3 is 15 residues. The V gene end was trimmed by 5 bases and the J gene end by 7 bases; junction bases not matched to a gene: 10. Germline-derived CDR1 and CDR2 are SGHTA and FQGNSA. The CDR3 DNA follows: TGTGCCAGCAGCGCGGGACAGGGGCGTGTCAGTGAAGCTTTCTTT. Translated, it gives CASSAGQGRVSEAFF. Together with reference TRBV7-2 and TRBJ1-1, the CDR3 gives the full variable domain: GAGVSQSPSNKVTEKGKDVELRCDPISGHTALYWYRQSLGQGLEFLIYFQGNSAPDKSGLPSDRFSAERTGGSVSTLTIQRTQQEDSAVYLCASSAGQGRVSEAFFGQGTRLTVV.

V gene TRBV29-1 combines with J gene TRBJ1-4; D is undetermined. Deletions cut 0 bases from V and 5 bases from J, with 25 bases between. Germline V gene data show CDR1 as SQVTM and CDR2 as ANQGSEA. The CDR3 is 19 residues long. CDR3: CSVEDPMTSAEGSNEKLFF. For the CDR3, the DNA is TGCAGCGTTGAAGACCCCATGACATCAGCCGAGGGATCAAATGAAAAACTGTTTTTT. The full variable domain, rest sourced from reference TRBV29-1 and TRBJ1-4, is SAVISQKPSRDICQRGTSLTIQCQVDSQVTMMFWYRQQPGQSLTLIATANQGSEATYESGFVIDKFPISRPNLTFSTLTVSNMSPEDSSIYLCSVEDPMTSAEGSNEKLFFGSGTQLSVL.

The rearrangement uses TRBV14 and TRBJ1-2; D gene unclear. Trimming left V 0 bases short and J 4 bases short, with 15 bases between. From germline, CDR1 is SGHDN and CDR2 FVKESK. The CDR3 spans 16 residues. The CDR3 coding sequence is TGTGCCAGCAGCCAAGATCAAACGGAGTCTGTCTATGGCTACACCTTC. The encoded protein is CASSQDQTESVYGYTF.

The chain has TRBV4-1 and TRBJ1-2; D gene uncertain. The CDR3 runs to 16 residues. The V gene lost 0 bases and the J gene lost 4 bases, with 15 bases spanning the gap. CDR1 is MGHRA, CDR2 YSYEKL, per germline. CDR3 bases: TGCGCCAGCAGCCAAGAAATGAGGGATTGGGTCTATGGCTACACCTTC. It specifies CASSQEMRDWVYGYTF.

The J gene is TRBJ2-7, the V gene TRBV4-2; D is unclear. The CDR3 spans 15 residues. Trimming left V 0 bases short and J 0 bases short, with 9 bases between. CDR1 and CDR2 (germline): LGHNA, YNFKEQ. The CDR3 protein is CASSQDFPSSYEQYF. In nucleotides, the CDR3 is TGTGCCAGCAGCCAAGATTTTCCCAGCTCCTACGAGCAGTACTTC.

V is TRBV7-3 and J is TRBJ2-1, with 8 positions matching TRBD2. After removal of 0 bases from V and 6 bases from J, the junction contained 10 bases not matched to a gene. This CDR3 is built from 17 residues. The germline gives CDR1 SGHTA, CDR2 FQGTGA. CDR3 bases: TGTGCCAGCAGCTTAACGAGAGTTGGGAGCGGGAGCAATGAGCAGTTCTTC. This encodes CASSLTRVGSGSNEQFF.

V usage is TRBV6-6 and J usage is TRBJ1-1; D ambiguous. The CDR3 has 10 amino acids. Germline V gene data show CDR1 as MNHNY and CDR2 as SVGAGI (reference sequence). Trimming took 2 bases from V and 8 from J, leaving 3 bases between them. The CDR3 is CASSYIEAFF. CDR3 coding DNA: TGTGCCAGCAGTTACATCGAAGCTTTCTTT.

This clone was found once. The chain recombines TRBV28 with TRBJ2-1; D may be TRBD2 (5 bases). V lost 5 bases, J lost 5 bases, and 13 bases lay in between. This CDR3 has 14 residues. Germline V gene data show CDR1 as MDHEN and CDR2 as SYDVKM. The CDR3 reads CASSPRTLHNEQFF. The CDR3 DNA sequence: TGTGCCAGCAGTCCAAGGACTCTGCACAATGAGCAGTTCTTC. The full variable domain, with the rest looked up from reference TRBV28 and TRBJ2-1, is DVKVTQSSRYLVKRTGEKVFLECVQDMDHENMFWYRQDPGLGLRLIYFSYDVKMKEKGDIPEGYSVSREKKERFSLILESASTNQTSMYLCASSPRTLHNEQFFGPGTRLTVL.

The chain is built from TRBV30 and TRBJ2-7; D may be TRBD1 (5 bases). V lost 0 bases to trimming and J lost 6 bases, with 12 bases between them. The CDR3 length is 13 residues. Germline assignment: CDR1 GTSNPN and CDR2 SVGIG (reference sequence). The CDR3 sequence: CAWSVGPTGEQYF. The CDR3 region has the DNA TGTGCCTGGAGTGTGGGGCCTACGGGCGAGCAGTACTTC.

In its sample, this clone was seen once. V gene TRBV4-1 combines with J gene TRBJ1-2, with D possibly being TRBD1 (6 bases). V was shortened by 0 bases and J by 0 bases, with 11 bases between the two germline ends. Germline V lookup: CDR1 MGHRA, CDR2 YSYEKL. The CDR3 spans 16 residues. Written as DNA, the CDR3 is TGCGCCAGCAGCCAAGAGACAGGACCCCCTAACTATGGCTACACCTTC. This gives the protein CASSQETGPPNYGYTF.